The 8 T cell receptor beta chains presented below share a single source sample, sequenced in a study of memory CD4+ T cells and cytomegalovirus serostatus. Single viable CD3+CD4+CD8-CD45RO+ cells were sorted as the memory CD4+ T cells. Using immunoSEQ multiplex PCR, the repertoire was profiled, and TCRdb retains in-frame clones only, with some absent. The table records approximately 61,000 clones, less than 85% of them present only once. Material for sequencing was memory CD4+ T cells from blood. Source of these receptors: an adult in good health and CMV-seronegative. Some clones in this sample may be carry-over from other donors' samples.

The chain has TRBV28 and TRBJ2-3; D is unresolved. V was clipped by 2 bases and J by 7 bases, with 7 bases between them. Germline V gives CDR1 MDHEN, CDR2 SYDVKM. This CDR3 comprises 12 residues. CDR3 in amino acids: CASSLRRYTQYF. CDR3 nucleotides: TGTGCCAGCAGTTTAAGGCGGTATACGCAGTATTTT.

The rearrangement joins TRBV29-1 to TRBJ1-1, with 8 bases lining up with TRBD1. J gave up 1 base and V 3 bases, and 10 bases lay outside the gene matches. CDR1 is SQVTM and CDR2 is ANQGSEA in the germline V gene. The CDR3 extends over 16 amino acids. Written as DNA, the CDR3 is TGCAGCGTTGATGCGGACAGGGCCCAAGGGAACACTGAAGCTTTCTTT. It yields the protein CSVDADRAQGNTEAFF.

J is TRBJ2-1 and V is TRBV9, with a tentative D call TRBD1 (5 bases). Germline CDR1 and CDR2: SGDLS and YYNGEE. The CDR3 consists of 14 residues. Trimming stripped 1 base from V and 5 bases from J, with 10 bases between. The chain's CDR3 is CASSVRTIDNEQFF. As DNA, the CDR3 is TGTGCCAGCAGCGTACGGACAATAGACAATGAGCAGTTCTTC. Using reference TRBV9 and TRBJ2-1 for the parts outside the CDR3, the full variable domain is DSGVTQTPKHLITATGQRVTLRCSPRSGDLSVYWYQQSLDQGLQFLIQYYNGEERAKGNILERFSAQQFPDLHSELNLSSLELGDSALYFCASSVRTIDNEQFFGPGTRLTVL.

This chain links TRBV5-4 with TRBJ1-2; 10 bases line up with TRBD1. The CDR3 contains 17 residues. V gave up 4 bases and J gave up 8 bases; unmatched junction bases: 17. Germline-derived CDR1 and CDR2 are SGHNT and YYREEE (reference sequence). The CDR3 DNA sequence: TGTGCCAGCAGCGTTGGGGGGACAGGGGCTGGCCTCTGGGGCTACACCTTC. The encoded protein is CASSVGGTGAGLWGYTF. Variable domain in full (rest from reference TRBV5-4 and TRBJ1-2): ETGVTQSPTHLIKTRGQQVTLRCSSQSGHNTVSWYQQALGQGPQFIFQYYREEENGRGNFPPRFSGLQFPNYSSELNVNALELDDSALYLCASSVGGTGAGLWGYTFGSGTRLTVV.

The V gene is TRBV25-1, the J gene TRBJ2-1; 10 bases match TRBD2. The CDR3 is made up of 15 amino acids. Germline-derived CDR1 and CDR2 are MGHDK and SYGVNS. V lost 4 bases to trimming and J lost 3 bases; unmatched junction nucleotides: 3. CDR3 residues: CASSVLAGNYNEQFF. The CDR3 DNA is TGTGCCAGCAGTGTACTAGCGGGAAACTACAATGAGCAGTTCTTC.

The chain combines TRBV30 with TRBJ1-1; D remains ambiguous. Trimming cost V 2 bases and J 2 bases, with 9 bases left between them. CDR3 length: 13 amino acids. Germline V gene sequence: CDR1 GTSNPN, CDR2 SVGIG (reference sequence). CDR3 sequence reads: CAWSPFGNTEAFF. The CDR3 DNA follows: TGTGCCTGGAGTCCGTTTGGAAACACTGAAGCTTTCTTT.

The chain is built from TRBV18 and TRBJ1-2; D not resolved. The V and J ends lost 3 bases and 8 bases respectively, with 22 bases between them. This CDR3 comprises 16 residues. Germline values: CDR1 KGHSH, CDR2 LQKENI. Here the CDR3 reads CASSPTAAHSREGYTF. CDR3 in DNA: TGTGCCAGCTCACCGACTGCGGCCCATTCACGGGAGGGCTACACCTTC.

The rearrangement links TRBV7-3 to TRBJ2-3; D is unclear. Trimming cost V 5 bases and J 2 bases, with 11 bases left between them. This CDR3 region has 14 residues. Germline CDR1 is SGHTA and CDR2 is FQGTGA. CDR3 DNA: TGTGCCAGCAGCCTGAGGTTCGCCACAGATACGCAGTATTTT. Protein: CASSLRFATDTQYF.